The 26 T cell receptor beta chains below come from one sample, sequenced in a study of shared clonotypes between healthy human individuals. Libraries were prepared by immunoSEQ multiplex PCR; TCRdb keeps only in-frame clonotypes and omits some of them. The profile shows around 560,000 clones, approximately 95% of them singletons. CD45RO negativity and positive selection for CCR7 defined naive CD8 cells, a population that excluded terminally differentiated effector memory CD45RA+ cells. The sequenced material came from naive CD8+ T cells sorted from blood. The receptors were gathered from a woman in her thirties in good health.

The chain employs TRBV9 and TRBJ2-5; tentatively, D is TRBD2 (6 bases). Germline CDR1 reads SGDLS; CDR2 reads YYNGEE. V dropped 6 bases and J dropped 3 bases, with 21 bases sitting between them. This CDR3 is built from 16 residues. The CDR3 nucleotides are TGTGCCAGCACCAATTCCATAGCGGATCCTAAAGAGACCCAGTACTTC. This codes for CASTNSIADPKETQYF.

The rearrangement uses TRBV19 and TRBJ1-5; maybe TRBD1 (6 bases). This CDR3 region has 16 residues. The ends were cut back, 0 bases at V and 3 bases at J, with 12 bases in the middle. Germline CDR1 and CDR2: LNHDA and SQIVND (reference sequence). This CDR3 reads CASSIEDRYTNQPQHF. Here the CDR3 DNA reads TGTGCCAGTAGTATAGAGGACAGATACACCAATCAGCCCCAGCATTTT.

The genes are TRBV10-3 and TRBJ2-7, with D possibly matching TRBD2 (5 bases). V lost 3 bases to trimming and J lost 3 bases, with 9 bases between them. Looked up from germline, CDR1 is ENHRY and CDR2 is SYGVKD. This CDR3 contains 13 residues. The CDR3 bases are TGTGCCATCAGTGAAAAGGGAGTCTACGAGCAGTACTTC. It encodes CAISEKGVYEQYF.

The rearrangement uses TRBV10-2 and TRBJ1-5; D is unresolved. V gave up 2 bases and J gave up 0 bases, with 5 bases separating them. Per the germline V gene, CDR1 is WSHSY and CDR2 is SAAADI. This CDR3 region has 14 residues. The CDR3 is CASSEGYSNQPQHF. The CDR3 bases are TGCGCCAGCAGTGAGGGGTATAGCAATCAGCCCCAGCATTTT.

The chain joins TRBV29-1 to TRBJ2-1; 11 bases fit TRBD2. V was clipped by 4 bases and J by 3 bases; unmatched bases: 11. Germline CDR1 and CDR2: SQVTM and ANQGSEA. The CDR3 covers 17 residues. CDR3 protein: CSVAGTSGGWNYNEQFF. The CDR3 coding sequence is TGCAGCGTTGCCGGGACTAGCGGAGGCTGGAACTACAATGAGCAGTTCTTC.

CDR3 sequence: CASNGGSRHEQYF. CDR3 bases: TGTGCCAGCAACGGGGGGTCTCGCCACGAGCAGTACTTC. The chain has TRBV27 and TRBJ2-7, with TRBD2 identical over 7 bases. The V and J ends lost 7 bases and 5 bases, in that order; junction bases with no gene match: 8. The CDR3 runs 13 residues. In germline, CDR1 is MNHEY, CDR2 SMNVEV (reference sequence).

This clone showed up just once. The rearrangement links TRBV4-1 to TRBJ2-5; D uncertain. The ends were cut back, 4 bases at V and 4 bases at J, with 19 bases in the middle. In germline, CDR1 is MGHRA, CDR2 YSYEKL. CDR3 length: 16 amino acids. CDR3 DNA: TGCGCCAGCAGCCGCTACTATTGGGTAGGCTCAGAGACCCAGTACTTC. Translating gives CASSRYYWVGSETQYF.

This chain connects TRBV10-1 to TRBJ2-5; no firm D call. The assigned J gene may be wrong: the sequence end matches TRBJ2-7 better. The CDR3 has 13 amino acids. From germline, CDR1 is WNHNN and CDR2 SYGVQD (reference sequence). The DNA for the CDR3 is TGCGCCAGCAGTGAGTCCACGGGCTACGAGCAGTACTTC. Amino acids: CASSESTGYEQYF.

This chain's CDR3 is CASSQVEGRTEAFF. The CDR3 DNA follows: TGCGCCAGCAGCCAAGTTGAGGGGCGCACTGAAGCTTTCTTT. The chain employs TRBV4-1 and TRBJ1-1; tentatively, D is TRBD1 (5 bases). The CDR3 is 14 residues long. Germline CDR1 is MGHRA and CDR2 is YSYEKL. Trimming took off 1 base at V and 4 bases at J, with 10 bases between the two ends.

About this clone itself: At the DNA level, this CDR3 is encoded by other sequences in the same sample as well. The chain recombines TRBV27 with TRBJ2-1, with no clear D. Trimming shortened V by 2 bases and J by 4 bases, and 6 bases separated the two germline ends. Germline V lookup: CDR1 MNHEY, CDR2 SMNVEV (reference sequence). The CDR3 is made up of 13 amino acids. CDR3 amino acids: CASSLAEYNEQFF. For the CDR3, the DNA is TGTGCCAGCAGTTTAGCGGAGTACAATGAGCAGTTCTTC.

The V gene is TRBV6-5, the J gene TRBJ1-2; D remains ambiguous. The germline gives CDR1 MNHEY, CDR2 SVGAGI. There are 16 residues in the CDR3. The V end lost 0 bases, the J end lost 7 bases, and 18 bases lay between the germline ends. CDR3 bases: TGTGCCAGCAGTTACTCGAAAGGGAGCGGGGATCCTGGCTACACCTTC. Amino acids: CASSYSKGSGDPGYTF.

This sequence joins TRBV6-5 and TRBJ1-5; D possibly corresponds to TRBD1 (6 bases). The CDR3 covers 14 residues. Trimming removed 6 bases from V and 1 base from J, with 10 bases in between. Per germline, CDR1 MNHEY and CDR2 SVGAGI. The DNA for the CDR3 is TGTGCCAGCAGGCCAAGGGGGAGCAATCAGCCCCAGCATTTT. This gives the protein CASRPRGSNQPQHF.

The chain employs TRBV2 and TRBJ1-1, with D perhaps matching TRBD1 (5 bases). Trimming stripped 7 bases from V and 11 bases from J, with 17 bases between. CDR1 and CDR2 from the germline V gene are SNHLY and FYNNEI. The CDR3 is 12 residues long. The CDR3: CASNPVGEMAFF. CDR3 sequence (DNA): TGTGCCAGCAACCCCGTGGGGGAGATGGCTTTCTTT. The full variable domain, with the rest looked up from reference TRBV2 and TRBJ1-1, is EPEVTQTPSHQVTQMGQEVILRCVPISNHLYFYWYRQILGQKVEFLVSFYNNEISEKSEIFDDQFSVERPDGSNFTLKIRSTKLEDSAMYFCASNPVGEMAFFGQGTRLTVV.

The DNA for the CDR3 is TGTGCCAGCAGCGTTGGGACTAGCGGACTCCAAGAGACCCAGTACTTC. This sequence encodes CASSVGTSGLQETQYF. This chain links TRBV9 with TRBJ2-5; 11 positions agree with TRBD2. This CDR3 spans 16 amino acids. Germline CDR1 reads SGDLS; CDR2 reads YYNGEE. J was trimmed by 1 base and V by 2 bases; bases with no gene match: 4.

This chain connects TRBV30 to TRBJ2-2; 9 bases align to TRBD2. V lost 1 base to trimming and J lost 6 bases; unmatched junction nucleotides: 24. This CDR3 is built from 21 residues. CDR1 and CDR2 from the germline V gene are GTSNPN and SVGIG (reference sequence). CDR3 region: CAWSASRLVGGREGRAGELFF. In DNA form, the CDR3 reads TGTGCCTGGAGTGCCAGTCGCTTGGTAGGAGGGCGGGAGGGCCGGGCCGGGGAGCTGTTTTTT.

The V gene is TRBV10-1, the J gene TRBJ2-1; perhaps TRBD2 as D (6 bases). The CDR3 is 13 residues long. In germline, CDR1 is WNHNN, CDR2 SYGVQD (reference sequence). Trimming took 2 bases from V and 7 from J, leaving 9 bases between them. The CDR3 sequence is CASSERTTNEQFF. The CDR3 DNA reads as TGCGCCAGCAGTGAGCGGACTACGAATGAGCAGTTCTTC.

Worth noting for this clone: The sample holds other DNA sequences that translate to the same CDR3. The V call is TRBV7-2, the J call TRBJ2-2, with D possibly matching TRBD1 (5 bases). The CDR3 loop spans 14 amino acids. The germline CDR1 and CDR2 sequences are SGHTA and FQGNSA. Deletions cut 1 base from V and 3 bases from J, with 6 bases between. CDR3 DNA sequence: TGTGCCAGCAGCTTAGTAGGGGACACCGGGGAGCTGTTTTTT. The encoded protein is CASSLVGDTGELFF.

The chain combines TRBV2 with TRBJ2-7; D is unclear. Germline V CDR1 and CDR2: SNHLY, FYNNEI. V was trimmed by 7 bases and J by 11 bases, leaving 21 bases between them. The CDR3 has 13 residues. Here the CDR3 DNA reads TGTGCCAGCACTTTTCCGGACGCCCCCATAGAGTACTTC. It is translated as CASTFPDAPIEYF.

The chain combines TRBV4-2 with TRBJ2-7; D is undetermined. Germline loops: CDR1 LGHNA, CDR2 YNFKEQ. The CDR3 runs to 13 residues. With 0 bases removed from V and 2 bases from J, the gap between germline ends came to 5 bases. The DNA for the CDR3 is TGTGCCAGCAGCCAAGATATCGCCTACGAGCAGTACTTC. Translation gives CASSQDIAYEQYF.

This chain uses TRBV2 with TRBJ2-5, with D perhaps TRBD2 (5 bases). V shed 7 bases and J shed 11 bases, with 17 bases lying between them. Germline CDR1 is SNHLY and CDR2 is FYNNEI. There are 12 residues in the CDR3. CDR3 coding DNA: TGTGCCAGCATCGGAGTAGCGAGAGAGCAGTACTTC. It is translated as CASIGVAREQYF.

The chain is built from TRBV29-1 and TRBJ2-7; the match to TRBD2 covers 7 bases. Germline V lookup: CDR1 SQVTM, CDR2 ANQGSEA. Trimming at V came to 5 bases and at J to 4 bases, leaving 2 bases not matched to a gene. The CDR3 covers 11 residues. The CDR3 DNA reads as TGCAGCGTTTTGGGGGGGTACGAGCAGTACTTC. It codes for CSVLGGYEQYF.

As DNA, the CDR3 is TGTGCCAGCGCGTCAGGGGCTGATGACACTGAAGCTTTCTTT. As protein: CASASGADDTEAFF. The chain recombines TRBV6-5 with TRBJ1-1; D is perhaps TRBD1 (6 bases). CDR3 length: 14 amino acids. Trimming removed 8 bases at V and 3 bases at J, with 16 bases between. The V gene's germline CDR1 is MNHEY and CDR2 SVGAGI.

V gene TRBV6-1 combines with J gene TRBJ1-5, with a possible D match to TRBD1 (6 bases). CDR1 and CDR2 from the germline V gene are MNHNS and SASEGT. V was pared by 6 bases and J by 0 bases, with 12 bases between. CDR3 length: 15 amino acids. CDR3 bases: TGTGCCAGCAGGCTACAGGGTATTAGCAATCAGCCCCAGCATTTT. Its translation: CASRLQGISNQPQHF.

The chain combines TRBV5-1 with TRBJ2-7; a possible D gene is TRBD1 (5 bases). CDR3 size: 14 residues. Trimming stripped 3 bases from V and 5 bases from J, with 15 bases between. Germline values: CDR1 SGHRS, CDR2 YFSETQ. The CDR3 DNA sequence: TGCGCCAGCAGCTCTAACCAGGGTATCCACGAGCAGTACTTC. This encodes CASSSNQGIHEQYF.

V and J are TRBV30 and TRBJ2-7; D is possibly TRBD1 (5 bases). Trimming pared 0 bases from V and 4 bases from J, leaving 10 bases between. The CDR3 has 13 amino acids. CDR1 and CDR2 from the germline V gene are GTSNPN and SVGIG (reference sequence). Here the CDR3 DNA reads TGTGCCTGGAGTGTTCCAGGGCGGTACGAGCAGTACTTC. Protein product: CAWSVPGRYEQYF.

The V call is TRBV19, the J call TRBJ2-7; 7 nucleotides align to TRBD1. Germline lookup yields CDR1 LNHDA and CDR2 SQIVND (reference sequence). The V and J ends lost 4 bases and 5 bases, in that order; junction bases with no gene match: 14. CDR3 length equals 16 residues. For the CDR3, the DNA is TGTGCCAGTAGTAGGGCGGACAGGTTTTGGTCCCACGAGCAGTACTTC. This encodes CASSRADRFWSHEQYF.